This is a list of T cell receptor beta chains from one sample in a study of blood T cells in healthy people across ages. Using its own MiXCR run on the 5' RACE reads, TCRdb lists one record per CDR3 protein. The data show hundreds of thousands of distinct CDR3 sequences, 20% to 30% seen once. The same data also contributed to another study, on T cells of mothers and their children.

Input material: blood. The receptors come from a boy aged 5-17 years in good health. Each CDR3 is given with its conserved first and last residue. Fields, in order: J gene, D gene, V gene, clone size, CDR3 DNA, CDR3 protein. D genes are given only for firm matches. Part of the rows lack a size; the others show once, few, many or a class for expanded clones.

>TRBJ1-2|-|TRBV5-1|-
TGCGCCAGCAGCTACTACAGGGAGCGAGGCTACACCTTC
CASSYYRERGYTF
>TRBJ2-3|TRBD2|TRBV20-1|many
TGCAGTGCTAGACTAGCGGGTTCCACAGATACGCAGTATTTT
CSARLAGSTDTQYF
>TRBJ1-5|-|TRBV6-1|few
TGTGCCAGCAGTGAAATGAATAGCAATCAGCCCCAGCATTTT
CASSEMNSNQPQHF
>TRBJ2-7|-|TRBV7-6|few
TGTGCCAGCAGCTTAGCGCTGGGGGCTGACGACGAGCAGTACTTC
CASSLALGADDEQYF
>TRBJ2-5|-|TRBV7-9|-
TGTGCCAGCAGCTTAGCGATGAGCCCTGAGACCCAGTACTTC
CASSLAMSPETQYF
>TRBJ1-3|TRBD1|TRBV5-1|-
TGCGCCAGCAGCTTGACAGGGGGCCCTAGAAACACCATATATTTT
CASSLTGGPRNTIYF
>TRBJ1-1|-|TRBV20-1|-
TGCAGTGCCCGCTCGGGCGGAGGGGGGACTGAAGCTTTCTTT
CSARSGGGGTEAFF
>TRBJ1-4|-|TRBV7-2|once
TGTGCCAGCAGCCCCTATTCATCTGAAAAACTGTTTTTT
CASSPYSSEKLFF
>TRBJ2-3|TRBD2|TRBV28|once
TGTGCCAGCAGAGGACTAGCGGGTGTCACAGATACGCAGTATTTT
CASRGLAGVTDTQYF
>TRBJ1-2|-|TRBV19|few
TGTGCCAGTAGTGACTCGGCAGGGAGTCTTGGTGGCTACACCTTC
CASSDSAGSLGGYTF
>TRBJ2-3|-|TRBV6-2/TRBV6-3|few
TGTGCCAGCAGTTTCCCGAATACGCAGTATTTT
CASSFPNTQYF
>TRBJ2-2|-|TRBV5-5|-
TGTGCCAGCAGCTTGGCCTGGACCACCGGGGAGCTGTTTTTT
CASSLAWTTGELFF
>TRBJ2-5|-|TRBV28|few
TGTGCCAGCAGTTTGGGAGTGTCGGGGCGGGAGACCCAGTACTTC
CASSLGVSGRETQYF
>TRBJ1-2|-|TRBV12-3/TRBV12-4|-
TGTGCCAGTTCCCTCACTCTAACGGGCTATGGCTACACCTTC
CASSLTLTGYGYTF
>TRBJ1-2|-|TRBV2|few
TGTGCGGCACAGGAGGCCATAAACTATGGCTACACCTTC
CAAQEAINYGYTF
>TRBJ2-2|TRBD2|TRBV7-9|-
TGTGCCAGCAGCCCACCCCGGTTAGCGGGAAACCCGAACACCGGGGAGCTGTTTTTT
CASSPPRLAGNPNTGELFF
>TRBJ1-2|TRBD1|TRBV14|few
TGTGCCAGCAGCCAAGAACAGGGGGCTTACGGCTACACCTTC
CASSQEQGAYGYTF
>TRBJ2-2|-|TRBV7-3|-
TGTGCCAGCAGCTTACAAGCAGCCACCGGGGAGCTGTTTTTT
CASSLQAATGELFF
>TRBJ2-7|-|TRBV20-1|few
TGCAGTGCTAGTACTAACAGCTACGAGCAGTACTTC
CSASTNSYEQYF
>TRBJ1-5|TRBD1|TRBV28|few
TGTGCCAGCAGTTTTCATCCAGGGGGCGATCAGCCCCAGCATTTT
CASSFHPGGDQPQHF
>TRBJ2-7|TRBD1|TRBV3-1|few
TGTGCCAGCAGCCATGAGGACAGGGGGCGTCAGCAGTACTTC
CASSHEDRGRQQYF
>TRBJ2-7|-|TRBV9|-
TGTGCCAGCAGCGGCGGGACAGTAGCCGACGAGCAGTACTTC
CASSGGTVADEQYF
>TRBJ2-7|-|TRBV6-2/TRBV6-3|few
TGTGCCAGCAGTAACGCGGGACAGAGATACGAGCAGTACTTC
CASSNAGQRYEQYF